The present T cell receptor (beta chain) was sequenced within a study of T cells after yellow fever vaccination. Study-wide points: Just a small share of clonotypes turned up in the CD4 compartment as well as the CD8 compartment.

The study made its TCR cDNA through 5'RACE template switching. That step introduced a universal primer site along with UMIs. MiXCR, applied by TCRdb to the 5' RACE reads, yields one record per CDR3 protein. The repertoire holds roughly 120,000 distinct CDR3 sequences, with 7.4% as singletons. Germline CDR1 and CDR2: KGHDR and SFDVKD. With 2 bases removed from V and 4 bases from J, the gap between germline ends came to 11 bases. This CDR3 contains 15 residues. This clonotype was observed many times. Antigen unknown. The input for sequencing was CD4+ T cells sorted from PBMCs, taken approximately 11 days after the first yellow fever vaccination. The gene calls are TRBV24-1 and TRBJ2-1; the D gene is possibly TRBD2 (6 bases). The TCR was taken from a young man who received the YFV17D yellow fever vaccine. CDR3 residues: CATSDSDYYYNEQFF. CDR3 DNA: TGTGCCACCAGTGATTCGGACTACTATTACAATGAGCAGTTCTTC.